Following are 17 T cell receptor beta chains from one sample sequenced in a study of T-cell memory formation after mild COVID-19. TCRdb called the 5' RACE reads again in MiXCR, with one record for every CDR3 protein. Among about 320,000 distinct CDR3 sequences listed, more than 13% were seen once. Sequenced: PBMCs or a T cell subset sorted from them (not recorded which). All receptors derive from a man younger than 30 who had mild COVID-19 (a few samples of this study predate the infection). Cell type and time point are not known.

V is TRBV5-1 and J is TRBJ2-6, with 7 bases fitting TRBD1. The V segment lost 3 bases and the J segment 2 bases; nucleotides outside the gene matches: 2. The CDR3 length is 15 residues. Germline V gene lookup returns CDR1 SGHRS and CDR2 YFSETQ. The CDR3 DNA is TGCGCCAGCAGCTACAGGGGTGCTGGGGCCAACGTCCTGACTTTC. This gives the protein CASSYRGAGANVLTF.

The CDR3 loop reads CASSMYLLAGENEQFF. In DNA form, the CDR3 reads TGTGCCAGTAGTATGTATCTCCTAGCGGGGGAAAATGAGCAGTTCTTC. The genes are TRBV19 and TRBJ2-1, with TRBD2 matching 10 bases. CDR3 length equals 16 residues. Trimming took 3 bases from V and 7 from J; bases not matched to a gene: 9. Germline V gene lookup returns CDR1 LNHDA and CDR2 SQIVND (reference sequence). Based on the CDR3 plus reference TRBV19 and TRBJ2-1, the full variable domain is DGGITQSPKYLFRKEGQNVTLSCEQNLNHDAMYWYRQDPGQGLRLIYYSQIVNDFQKGDIAEGYSVSREKKESFPLTVTSAQKNPTAFYLCASSMYLLAGENEQFFGPGTRLTVL.

This clonotype was counted between two and nine times. The chain employs TRBV18 and TRBJ1-1; 7 nucleotides line up with TRBD1. The CDR3 is 14 residues long. Germline trimming cut 5 bases from V and 8 bases from J; bases unmatched to any gene: 11. Germline V gene data show CDR1 as KGHSH and CDR2 as LQKENI. The CDR3 here is CASSLTEGTVEAFF. CDR3 coding DNA: TGTGCCAGCTCATTGACGGAGGGGACAGTCGAAGCTTTCTTT.

This clonotype was seen a few times. The chain uses TRBV18 and TRBJ1-5, with 7 bases matching TRBD1. Germline V gives CDR1 KGHSH, CDR2 LQKENI. The CDR3 consists of 14 residues. J lost 7 bases, V lost 3 bases, and 6 bases had no gene match. The CDR3 here is CASSPDRVSQPQHF. The DNA for the CDR3 is TGTGCCAGCTCACCTGACAGGGTTTCCCAGCCCCAGCATTTT.

This clonotype was seen at least ten times. The V gene is TRBV5-1, the J gene TRBJ2-3, with D possibly matching TRBD1 (6 bases). CDR1 and CDR2 (germline): SGHRS, YFSETQ. V lost 5 bases and J lost 2, with 18 bases in between. The CDR3 sequence is 16 residues long. CDR3 region: CASSPHREFVTDTQYF. The CDR3 nucleotides read TGCGCCAGCAGTCCCCACAGGGAATTTGTCACAGATACGCAGTATTTT.

The J gene is TRBJ2-5, the V gene TRBV15; D might be TRBD2 (6 bases). The CDR3 sequence is 16 residues long. V lost 0 bases to trimming and J lost 5 bases, with 16 bases between them. The V gene's germline CDR1 is LNHNV and CDR2 YYDKDF (reference sequence). Here the CDR3 reads CATSRDQEAGWETQYF. The CDR3 DNA reads TGTGCCACCAGCAGAGATCAGGAGGCGGGGTGGGAGACCCAGTACTTC. The full variable domain, in which reference TRBV15 and TRBJ2-5 provide the parts outside the CDR3, is DAMVIQNPRYQVTQFGKPVTLSCSQTLNHNVMYWYQQKSSQAPKLLFHYYDKDFNNEADTPDNFQSRRPNTSFCFLDIRSPGLGDTAMYLCATSRDQEAGWETQYFGPGTRLLVL.

This clonotype has at least ten counts. This chain links TRBV5-1 with TRBJ1-4; TRBD1 agrees at 10 bases. This CDR3 is 16 amino acids long. V trimming: 0 bases; J trimming: 4 bases; junction bases outside the gene matches: 3. Germline V gene lookup returns CDR1 SGHRS and CDR2 YFSETQ. The CDR3 coding sequence is TGCGCCAGCAGCTTGGGGGACAGGGGATTTAATGAAAAACTGTTTTTT. Residues: CASSLGDRGFNEKLFF.

CDR3 sequence reads: CSSPRTANTEAFF. In nucleotides, the CDR3 is TGCAGTTCGCCGCGCACCGCGAACACTGAAGCTTTCTTT. This chain links TRBV20-1 with TRBJ1-1; D is unresolved. This CDR3 comprises 13 residues. The V and J ends lost 8 bases and 1 base respectively, with 14 bases between them. Germline CDR1 reads DFQATT; CDR2 reads SNEGSKA (reference sequence).

This clonotype was counted many times. The rearrangement links TRBV4-2 to TRBJ2-7, with TRBD2 matching over 7 bases. Germline values: CDR1 LGHNA, CDR2 YNFKEQ. The CDR3 spans 14 residues. Trimming removed 0 bases from V and 5 bases from J; junction bases left unmatched: 4. DNA for the CDR3: TGTGCCAGCAGCCAAGATCGAACTAGCGACGAGCAGTACTTC. Protein product: CASSQDRTSDEQYF.

This clonotype has more than one count but fewer than ten. The V and J genes are TRBV7-9 and TRBJ1-1; 8 bases match TRBD1. CDR3 length: 12 amino acids. Germline assignment: CDR1 SEHNR and CDR2 FQNEAQ (reference sequence). After removal of 3 bases from V and 10 bases from J, the junction contained 4 bases not matched to a gene. The CDR3 region is CASSFGQGSAFF. The CDR3 DNA sequence: TGTGCCAGCAGCTTCGGACAGGGCTCAGCTTTCTTT.

A few counts support this clonotype. The chain has TRBV6-4 and TRBJ2-3; unclear D gene. Trimming shortened V by 11 bases and J by 1 base, and 7 bases separated the two germline ends. The CDR3 runs 11 residues. The germline CDR1 and CDR2 sequences are MRHNA and SNTAGT. The CDR3 region is CAPPRTDTQYF. CDR3 nucleotide sequence: TGTGCCCCACCCCGCACAGATACGCAGTATTTT.

This clonotype was recorded a few times. The chain couples TRBV24-1 to TRBJ2-3; 10 bases map to TRBD2. Germline loops: CDR1 KGHDR, CDR2 SFDVKD. This CDR3 is built from 16 residues. With 7 bases clipped from V and 2 bases from J, the junction kept 8 bases outside the gene matches. The CDR3 nucleotides are TGTGCCACCAGCCTAGGCCTAGCGGGGGTCACAGATACGCAGTATTTT. Amino acid sequence: CATSLGLAGVTDTQYF.

This clonotype was seen many times. The rearrangement uses TRBV5-5 and TRBJ1-5, with D perhaps matching TRBD1 (5 bases). In germline, CDR1 is SGHKS, CDR2 YYEKEE (reference sequence). Trimming took off 5 bases at V and 3 bases at J, with 9 bases between the two ends. The CDR3 has 13 residues. The CDR3 reads CASRSGPNQPQHF. CDR3 DNA: TGTGCCAGCAGGTCGGGGCCCAATCAGCCCCAGCATTTT.

This clonotype was detected many times. This chain uses TRBV20-1 with TRBJ2-1; TRBD2 might be the D (6 bases). Germline V CDR1 and CDR2: DFQATT, SNEGSKA (reference sequence). This CDR3 has 15 amino acids. V was shortened by 4 bases and J by 6 bases, with 19 bases between the two germline ends. CDR3 residues: CSAKGLGTGLNEQFF. The CDR3 region has the DNA TGCAGTGCTAAGGGGCTCGGGACTGGGCTCAATGAGCAGTTCTTC.

This clonotype was observed a handful of times. The rearrangement joins TRBV24-1 to TRBJ2-3; no clear D. V was shortened by 5 bases and J by 1 base, with 6 bases between the two germline ends. Germline CDR1 reads KGHDR; CDR2 reads SFDVKD. This CDR3 is built from 13 residues. CDR3 region: CATSVGGTDTQYF. CDR3 DNA: TGTGCCACCAGTGTTGGGGGCACAGATACGCAGTATTTT.

CDR3 protein: CASSPNIGTGGNEQYF. CDR3 bases: TGCGCCAGCAGCCCTAACATCGGGACAGGGGGAAACGAGCAGTACTTC. This rearrangement joins TRBV5-1 to TRBJ2-7; the match to TRBD1 covers 11 bases. Germline-derived CDR1 and CDR2 are SGHRS and YFSETQ. The J segment lost 5 bases and the V segment lost 4 bases, leaving 11 bases of the junction unmatched. The CDR3 consists of 16 residues.

This clonotype has only a few counts. The CDR3 protein is CASSFQGAAYEQYV. As DNA, the CDR3 is TGTGCCAGCTCATTCCAGGGGGCCGCCTACGAGCAGTACGTC. V and J are TRBV18 and TRBJ2-7, with TRBD1 matching over 8 bases. The germline CDR1 and CDR2 sequences are KGHSH and LQKENI. V shed 5 bases and J 2 bases; nucleotides not matched to a gene: 5. The CDR3 covers 14 residues.